This TCR beta chain was recorded in a study of T cell changes during pregnancy in multiple sclerosis. Sequencing used immunoSEQ multiplex PCR; TCRdb keeps in-frame clones, though not all of them. The table lists some 60,000 clones, 75% to 95% of them singletons. The germline V gene encodes CDR1 LGHNA and CDR2 YSLEER. This CDR3 is 14 amino acids long. Trimming left V 1 base short and J 3 bases short, with 9 bases between. The receptor's source is a female donor with multiple sclerosis, enrolled in a pregnancy study. Specimen: peripheral blood, collected before pregnancy. The rearrangement links TRBV4-3 to TRBJ1-1; D uncertain. For the CDR3, the DNA is TGCGCCAGCAGCCAAGTGGGGAGGGACACTGAAGCTTTCTTT. Its protein is CASSQVGRDTEAFF.